This passage covers 9 T cell receptor beta chains from one sample sequenced in a study of CD8+CD57+ T cells in acquired aplastic anemia. The study profiled TCR beta VDJ and CDR3 using genomic DNA as template. TCRdb fed the reads into MiXCR, producing one record per CDR3 protein. The table has roughly 250,000 distinct CDR3 sequences, approximately 50% seen once. For sequencing, patients were chosen who had shown expansion of CD8+CD57+ cells by flow cytometry. The material sequenced was sorted CD4+, CD8+, or CD8+CD57+ T cells (not recorded which) from PBMCs. These receptors all stem from a human donor with aplastic anemia.

The gene calls are TRBV15 and TRBJ1-3; no definite D call. Trimming pared 9 bases from V and 0 bases from J, leaving 9 bases between. Germline CDR1 is LNHNV and CDR2 is YYDKDF (reference sequence). This CDR3 comprises 13 residues. The CDR3: CATEGNSGNTIYF. CDR3 bases: TGTGCCACGGAGGGTAACTCTGGAAACACCATATATTTT.

This clonotype was recorded many times. This sequence joins TRBV7-6 and TRBJ2-7; maybe TRBD2 (6 bases). Trimming cost V 3 bases and J 3 bases, with 18 bases left between them. Germline V gives CDR1 SGHVS, CDR2 FNYEAQ. This CDR3 region has 16 residues. The CDR3 protein is CASSLATTGVLYEQYF. CDR3 DNA sequence: TGTGCCAGCAGCTTGGCCACAACGGGAGTGCTCTACGAGCAGTACTTC.

V gene TRBV25-1 combines with J gene TRBJ2-7, with no clear D. Trimming cost V 3 bases and J 2 bases, with 8 bases left between them. Germline V CDR1 and CDR2: MGHDK, SYGVNS. The CDR3 extends over 13 amino acids. Here the CDR3 reads CASSELETYEQYF. The DNA of the CDR3 is TGTGCCAGCAGTGAGCTGGAGACCTACGAGCAGTACTTC.

This clonotype was seen only a few times. V is TRBV7-2 and J is TRBJ1-2; tentatively, D is TRBD1 (6 bases). The CDR3 has 14 residues. Germline loops: CDR1 SGHTA, CDR2 FQGNSA. Trimming removed 2 bases at V and 4 bases at J, with 11 bases between. This chain's CDR3 is CASSLNGQSYGYTF. DNA for the CDR3: TGTGCCAGCAGCTTAAACGGACAGTCCTATGGCTACACCTTC.

This clonotype was counted at least ten times. The chain couples TRBV19 to TRBJ2-7, with no clear D. Germline CDR1 and CDR2: LNHDA and SQIVND (reference sequence). The V and J ends lost 3 bases and 3 bases respectively, with 9 bases between them. CDR3 size: 13 residues. For the CDR3, the DNA is TGTGCCAGTAGTATGGAAGGCGGCTACGAGCAGTACTTC. Its protein product is CASSMEGGYEQYF.

The sample holds many counts of this clonotype. The rearrangement uses TRBV15 and TRBJ1-4; D unclear. Trimming pared 5 bases from V and 0 bases from J, leaving 16 bases between. Germline loops: CDR1 LNHNV, CDR2 YYDKDF (reference sequence). CDR3 length: 17 amino acids. The CDR3 DNA reads as TGTGCCACCAGCGGCAACCCCCGACGGGCAACTAATGAAAAACTGTTTTTT. Its protein product is CATSGNPRRATNEKLFF.

The V and J genes are TRBV12-3 or TRBV12-4 and TRBJ2-3; a weak D match, TRBD2 (6 bases). This CDR3 contains 17 residues. V lost 5 bases to trimming and J lost 6 bases, with 24 bases between them. DNA for the CDR3: TGTGCCAGCAGTCCTCCCCGACTAGTCACCTCTATCGATACGCAGTATTTT. Protein sequence: CASSPPRLVTSIDTQYF.

Concerning this clonotype itself: One end of the junction does not line up with germline, which may come from a read error. The V and J genes are TRBV15 and TRBJ2-3; 11 bases agree with TRBD2. This CDR3 has 19 amino acids. CDR1 and CDR2 from the germline V gene are LNHNV and YYDKDF (reference sequence). The CDR3 protein is CATSRGDSGGASSTDTQCF. The DNA for the CDR3 is TGTGCCACCAGCAGAGGTGATAGCGGGGGGGCGTCAAGTACAGATACGCAGTGTTTT.

This clonotype was recorded once. The chain recombines TRBV7-9 with TRBJ2-2; D not certain. This CDR3 is built from 12 residues. Trimming removed 4 bases at V and 6 bases at J, with 6 bases between. Germline V gene lookup returns CDR1 SEHNR and CDR2 FQNEAQ (reference sequence). The CDR3 sequence is CASSWAAGELFF. The CDR3 DNA sequence: TGTGCCAGCAGCTGGGCGGCCGGGGAGCTGTTTTTT.